The 8 T cell receptor beta chains below were found in one sample sequenced in a study of blood T cell repertoires in COVID-19. Method: immunoSEQ multiplex PCR; TCRdb's copy keeps in-frame clones and lacks some. The sample carries around 140,000 clones, about 83% recorded once. The sequenced sample was peripheral blood. These receptors all stem from a woman between 50 and 59 years old with active or convalescent COVID-19.

The chain employs TRBV5-6 and TRBJ1-5; 8 bases are a match to TRBD1. Per germline, CDR1 SGHDT and CDR2 YYEEEE. The CDR3 loop spans 12 amino acids. V shed 2 bases, J shed 10 bases, and the junction held 2 bases outside the gene matches. CDR3 coding DNA: TGTGCCAGCAGCTTAGGACAGGGCCCCCAGCATTTT. The encoded protein is CASSLGQGPQHF. Variable domain in full (rest from reference TRBV5-6 and TRBJ1-5): DAGVTQSPTHLIKTRGQQVTLRCSPKSGHDTVSWYQQALGQGPQFIFQYYEEEERQRGNFPDRFSGHQFPNYSSELNVNALLLGDSALYLCASSLGQGPQHFGDGTRLSIL.

This clone was seen a few times. This sequence joins TRBV6-5 and TRBJ1-4; D uncertain. This CDR3 is 13 amino acids long. Deletions cut 8 bases from V and 8 bases from J, with 15 bases between. Germline V lookup: CDR1 MNHEY, CDR2 SVGAGI. The CDR3 loop is CASRPQSLEKLFF. The CDR3 DNA is TGTGCCAGCCGTCCACAGAGTCTAGAAAAACTGTTTTTT.

The chain joins TRBV5-1 to TRBJ2-7, with 11 positions matching TRBD1. Germline CDR1 reads SGHRS; CDR2 reads YFSETQ. This CDR3 has 15 amino acids. The J segment lost 2 bases and the V segment lost 4 bases, leaving 5 bases of the junction unmatched. CDR3 coding DNA: TGCGCCAGCAGCGCAGGGACAGGGGGTCCCTACGAGCAGTACTTC. It specifies CASSAGTGGPYEQYF.

The V and J genes are TRBV6-5 and TRBJ1-1, with 10 bases lining up with TRBD1. CDR1 is MNHEY, CDR2 SVGAGI, per germline. With V trimmed by 2 bases and J by 5 bases, 5 bases remained unmatched. The CDR3 has 15 residues. CDR3 protein: CASSYGTGVFTEAFF. CDR3 sequence (DNA): TGTGCCAGCAGTTACGGGACAGGGGTATTTACTGAAGCTTTCTTT.

The V gene is TRBV30, the J gene TRBJ2-5, with a tentative D call TRBD2 (6 bases). This CDR3 is built from 13 residues. Between the trimmed V and J ends, which lost 3 bases and 3 bases, there was a span of 11 bases. Per germline, CDR1 GTSNPN and CDR2 SVGIG (reference sequence). CDR3 DNA: TGTGCCTGGAGCGGGAGCCCCGAAGAGACCCAGTACTTC. Translating it yields CAWSGSPEETQYF. The entire variable domain, with the rest obtained from reference TRBV30 and TRBJ2-5, is as follows: SQTIHQWPATLVQPVGSPLSLECTVEGTSNPNLYWYRQAAGRGLQLLFYSVGIGQISSEVPQNLSASRPQDRQFILSSKKLLLSDSGFYLCAWSGSPEETQYFGPGTRLLVL.

The chain uses TRBV30 and TRBJ1-1; D is uncertain. This CDR3 region has 16 residues. V was shortened by 6 bases and J by 2 bases, with 22 bases between the two germline ends. From germline, CDR1 is GTSNPN and CDR2 SVGIG (reference sequence). The CDR3 DNA follows: TGTGCCTGCACCCCGTTGCCTCGCGGAGGAAACACTGAAGCTTTCTTT. Amino acid sequence: CACTPLPRGGNTEAFF.

The chain couples TRBV6-2 or TRBV6-3 to TRBJ2-7, with unresolved D. V shed 0 bases and J shed 3 bases, with 12 bases lying between them. This CDR3 has 15 amino acids. Germline CDR1 reads MNHEY; CDR2 reads SVGEGT. CDR3 nucleotides: TGTGCCAGCAGTTACTCGGCAGGTGGTCACTACGAGCAGTACTTC. Encoded protein: CASSYSAGGHYEQYF.

This chain links TRBV3-1 (or the pseudogene TRBV3-2) with TRBJ1-1; perhaps TRBD1 as D (6 bases). V was shortened by 2 bases and J by 2 bases, with 12 bases between the two germline ends. In germline, CDR1 is LGHDT, CDR2 YNNKEL (reference sequence). There are 15 residues in the CDR3. The CDR3 reads CASSQTGTLNTEAFF. CDR3 nucleotides: TGTGCCAGCAGCCAAACCGGGACACTAAACACTGAAGCTTTCTTT.